The rows below give T cell receptor beta chains drawn from one sample of a study of T cell changes during pregnancy in multiple sclerosis. TCRdb keeps only in-frame clones here, not all; method: immunoSEQ multiplex PCR. The sample carries fewer than 70,000 clones, more than 90% recorded once. This specimen was peripheral blood, taken in the second trimester of pregnancy. Receptors were obtained from a female donor with multiple sclerosis, enrolled in a pregnancy study. The CDR3 runs from the conserved cysteine through the conserved F or W. D genes are given only for firm matches. Only part of the rows carry a size: once, few, many, or a class if the clone is expanded.

size,V,D,J,DNA,CDR3
NA,TRBV7-6,TRBD1,TRBJ1-5,TGTGCCAGCAGCTACCAAGGACAGGAACCCCTGATACAGCCCCAGCATTTT,CASSYQGQEPLIQPQHF
NA,TRBV6-5,TRBD1,TRBJ1-3,TGTGCCAGCAGCCAAGACAGGGCTCGGAACACCATATATTTT,CASSQDRARNTIYF
NA,TRBV5-1,NA,TRBJ1-2,TGCGCCAGCAGCGCAGGGAACTATGGCTACACCTTC,CASSAGNYGYTF
NA,TRBV4-3,TRBD1,TRBJ2-3,TGCGCCAGCAGCCAAGAATTGGGACAGGGACCAGATACGCAGTATTTT,CASSQELGQGPDTQYF
once,TRBV5-1,TRBD1,TRBJ2-7,TGCGCCAGCAGCGCGACAGGGGGAACCTACGAGCAGTACTTC,CASSATGGTYEQYF
NA,TRBV28,TRBD2,TRBJ2-3,TGTGCCAGCAGCACTAGCGGCTCCGGTGGTACGCAGTATTTT,CASSTSGSGGTQYF
once,TRBV18,TRBD1,TRBJ1-1,TGTGCCAGCTCAGTAGACAGGGTCGACACTGAAGCTTTCTTT,CASSVDRVDTEAFF
NA,TRBV5-1,NA,TRBJ1-1,TGCGCCAGCAGTTCCCTCAGGGGCGACACTGAAGCTTTCTTT,CASSSLRGDTEAFF
NA,TRBV4-1,NA,TRBJ2-5,TGCGCCAGCAGCAGTCTAGTTCCCGGAGAGACCCAGTACTTC,CASSSLVPGETQYF
NA,TRBV18,TRBD2,TRBJ2-1,TGTGCCAGCTCGCTACCGGGACTAGCGGGAGATCAGGAGCAGTTCTTC,CASSLPGLAGDQEQFF
NA,TRBV13,TRBD2,TRBJ2-3,TGTGCCAGCAGCCTCAGACTAGCGGGAGAGGCAGATACGCAGTATTTT,CASSLRLAGEADTQYF
NA,TRBV4-1,TRBD2,TRBJ2-3,TGCGCCAGCAGCCAAGGGATCCAGGGGGTTAGGACTAGCGGGAGTGATAGAGATACGCAGTATTTT,CASSQGIQGVRTSGSDRDTQYF
NA,TRBV5-4,TRBD2,TRBJ2-1,TGTGCCAGCAGCTCGGGACTAGCGTTTAACAATGAGCAGTTCTTC,CASSSGLAFNNEQFF
NA,TRBV27,TRBD2,TRBJ2-7,TGTGCCAGCGGAGAACTAGCGGGAGTGTCTGAGCAGTACTTC,CASGELAGVSEQYF
NA,TRBV30,NA,TRBJ1-1,TGTGCCTGGAGTGTAAAGTCCGGGGGTCATGAAGCTTTCTTT,CAWSVKSGGHEAFF
NA,TRBV4-2,TRBD2,TRBJ2-1,TGTGCCAGCAGCCAAGTAGCGGGAGGTTACTCCTACAATGAGCAGTTCTTC,CASSQVAGGYSYNEQFF
NA,TRBV4-3,NA,TRBJ2-1,TGCGCCAGCAGCCAGTTAAACAGGGCTGACAATGAGCAGTTCTTC,CASSQLNRADNEQFF